This T cell receptor beta chain originates from a study of PD-L1 blockade in urothelial cancer. Stated time point: peripheral blood 6 weeks after treatment start. CDR3 length equals 14 residues. The V and J ends lost 6 bases and 5 bases respectively, with 13 bases between them. In germline, CDR1 is SNHLY, CDR2 FYNNEI. Clones were read by immunoSEQ multiplex PCR, and TCRdb kept only the in-frame ones, dropping some. Among more than 90,000 clones listed, around 78% were seen once. This clonotype was obtained from a man aged 65-85 years with urothelial cancer. The sample was PBMCs, taken around atezolizumab (anti-PD-L1) treatment. The V call is TRBV2, the J call TRBJ2-2; tentatively, D is TRBD2 (7 bases). DNA for the CDR3: TGTGCCAGCAGGGCGGGGGCGGGTACCGGGGAGCTGTTTTTT. Protein sequence: CASRAGAGTGELFF.